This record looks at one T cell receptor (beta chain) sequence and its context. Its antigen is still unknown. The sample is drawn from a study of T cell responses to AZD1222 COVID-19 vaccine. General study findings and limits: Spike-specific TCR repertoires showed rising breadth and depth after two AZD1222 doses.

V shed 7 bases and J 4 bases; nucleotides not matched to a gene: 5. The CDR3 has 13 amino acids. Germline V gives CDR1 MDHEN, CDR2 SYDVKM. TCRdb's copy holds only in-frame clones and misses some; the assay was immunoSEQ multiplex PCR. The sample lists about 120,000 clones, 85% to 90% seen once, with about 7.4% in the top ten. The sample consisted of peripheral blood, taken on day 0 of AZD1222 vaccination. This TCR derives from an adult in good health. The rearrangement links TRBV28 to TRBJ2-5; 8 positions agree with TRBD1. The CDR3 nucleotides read TGTGCCAGCATCCTACAGGGGGGAGAGACCCAGTACTTC. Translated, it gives CASILQGGETQYF.